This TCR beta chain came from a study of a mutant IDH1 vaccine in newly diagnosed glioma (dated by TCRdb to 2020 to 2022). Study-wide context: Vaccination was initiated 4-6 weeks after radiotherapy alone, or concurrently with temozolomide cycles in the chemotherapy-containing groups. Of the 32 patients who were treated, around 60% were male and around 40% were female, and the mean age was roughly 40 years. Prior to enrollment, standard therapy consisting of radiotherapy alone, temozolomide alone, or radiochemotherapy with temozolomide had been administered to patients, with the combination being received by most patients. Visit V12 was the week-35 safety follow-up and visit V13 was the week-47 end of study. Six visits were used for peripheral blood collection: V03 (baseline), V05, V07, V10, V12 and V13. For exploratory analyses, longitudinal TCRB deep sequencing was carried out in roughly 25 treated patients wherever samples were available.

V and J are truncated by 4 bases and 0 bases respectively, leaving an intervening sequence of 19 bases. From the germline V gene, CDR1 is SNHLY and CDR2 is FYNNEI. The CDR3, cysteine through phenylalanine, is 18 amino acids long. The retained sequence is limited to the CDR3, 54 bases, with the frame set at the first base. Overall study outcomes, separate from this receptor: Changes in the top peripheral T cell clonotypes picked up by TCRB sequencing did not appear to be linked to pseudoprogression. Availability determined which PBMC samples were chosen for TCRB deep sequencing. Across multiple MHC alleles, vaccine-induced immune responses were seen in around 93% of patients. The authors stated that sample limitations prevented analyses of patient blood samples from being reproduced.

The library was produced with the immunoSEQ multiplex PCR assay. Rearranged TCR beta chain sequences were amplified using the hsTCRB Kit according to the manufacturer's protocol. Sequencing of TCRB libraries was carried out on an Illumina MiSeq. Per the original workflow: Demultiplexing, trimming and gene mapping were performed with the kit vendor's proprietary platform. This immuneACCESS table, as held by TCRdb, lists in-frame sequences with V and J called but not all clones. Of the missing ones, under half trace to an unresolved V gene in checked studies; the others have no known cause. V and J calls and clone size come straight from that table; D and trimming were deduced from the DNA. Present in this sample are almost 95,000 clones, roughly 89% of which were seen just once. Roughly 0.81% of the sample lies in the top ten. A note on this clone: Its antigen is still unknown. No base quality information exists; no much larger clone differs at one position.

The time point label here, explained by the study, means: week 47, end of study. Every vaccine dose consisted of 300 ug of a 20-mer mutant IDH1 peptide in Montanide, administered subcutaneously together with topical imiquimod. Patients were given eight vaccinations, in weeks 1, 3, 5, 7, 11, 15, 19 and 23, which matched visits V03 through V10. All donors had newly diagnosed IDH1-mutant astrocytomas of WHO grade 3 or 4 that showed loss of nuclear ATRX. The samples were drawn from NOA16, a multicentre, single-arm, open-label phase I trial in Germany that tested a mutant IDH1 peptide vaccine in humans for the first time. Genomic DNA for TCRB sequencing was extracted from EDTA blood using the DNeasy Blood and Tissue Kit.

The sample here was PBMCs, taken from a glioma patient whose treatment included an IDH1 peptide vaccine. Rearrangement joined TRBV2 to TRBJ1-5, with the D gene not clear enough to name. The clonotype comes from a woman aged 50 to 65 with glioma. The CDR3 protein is CASSGAADLGDSNQPQHF. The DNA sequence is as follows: TGTGCCAGCAGTGGGGCCGCGGATTTGGGCGATAGCAATCAGCCCCAGCATTTT.